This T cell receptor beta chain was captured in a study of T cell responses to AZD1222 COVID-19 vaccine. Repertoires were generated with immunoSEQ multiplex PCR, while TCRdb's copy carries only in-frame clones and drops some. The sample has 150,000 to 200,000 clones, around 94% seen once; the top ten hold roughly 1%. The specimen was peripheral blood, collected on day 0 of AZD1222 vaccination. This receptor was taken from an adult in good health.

The CDR3 here is CASSYLAGGTYEQYF. CDR3 in DNA: TGTGCCAGCAGTTACTTAGCGGGGGGGACCTACGAGCAGTACTTC. This chain links TRBV6-6 with TRBJ2-7; 11 bases line up with TRBD2. Trimming at V came to 1 base and at J to 2 bases, leaving 1 base not matched to a gene. This CDR3 has 15 amino acids. CDR1 and CDR2 (germline): MNHNY, SVGAGI (reference sequence).